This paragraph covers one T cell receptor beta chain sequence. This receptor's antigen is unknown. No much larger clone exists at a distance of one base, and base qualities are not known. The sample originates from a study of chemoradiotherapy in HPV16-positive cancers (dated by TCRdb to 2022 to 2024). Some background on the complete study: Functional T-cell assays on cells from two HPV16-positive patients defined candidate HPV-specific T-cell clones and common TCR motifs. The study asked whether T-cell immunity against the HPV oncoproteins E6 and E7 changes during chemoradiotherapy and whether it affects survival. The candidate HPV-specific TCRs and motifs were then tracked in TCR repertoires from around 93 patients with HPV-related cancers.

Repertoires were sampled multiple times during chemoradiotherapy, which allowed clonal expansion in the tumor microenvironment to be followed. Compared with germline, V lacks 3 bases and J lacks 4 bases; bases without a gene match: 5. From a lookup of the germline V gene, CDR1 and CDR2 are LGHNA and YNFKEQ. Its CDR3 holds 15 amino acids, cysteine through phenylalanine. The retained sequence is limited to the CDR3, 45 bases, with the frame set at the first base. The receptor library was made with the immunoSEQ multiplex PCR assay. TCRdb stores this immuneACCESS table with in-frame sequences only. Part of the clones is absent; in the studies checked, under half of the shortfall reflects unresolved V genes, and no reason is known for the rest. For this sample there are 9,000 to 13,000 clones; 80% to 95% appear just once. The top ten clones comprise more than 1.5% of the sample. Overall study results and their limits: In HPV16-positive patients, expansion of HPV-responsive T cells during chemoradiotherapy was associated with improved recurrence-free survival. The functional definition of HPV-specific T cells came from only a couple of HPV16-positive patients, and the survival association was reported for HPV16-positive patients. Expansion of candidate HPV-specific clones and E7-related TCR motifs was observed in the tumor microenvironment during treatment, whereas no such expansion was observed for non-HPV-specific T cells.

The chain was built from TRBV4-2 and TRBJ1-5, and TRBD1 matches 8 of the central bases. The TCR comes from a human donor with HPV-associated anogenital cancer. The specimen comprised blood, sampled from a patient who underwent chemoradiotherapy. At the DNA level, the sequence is TGTGCCAGCAGCCATCCGGGACAGGAAAATCAGCCCCAGCATTTT. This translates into CASSHPGQENQPQHF.